The text below deals with one TCR beta chain. The data originate from a study of early T cells in non-severe SARS-CoV-2 infection. Unique molecular identifiers were affixed to single, distinct cDNA molecules. MiXCR, applied by TCRdb to the 5' RACE reads, yields one record per CDR3 protein. The sample contains about 77,000 distinct CDR3 sequences, 9.5% to 15% of which appear only once. V was trimmed by 5 bases and J by 4 bases, leaving 15 bases between them. This CDR3 region has 14 residues. CDR1 is DFQATT and CDR2 is SNEGSKA in the germline V gene (reference sequence). This receptor was obtained from an adult who was a healthcare worker with PCR-confirmed SARS-CoV-2 infection or an uninfected control (not recorded which). The donor label of this sample is uncertain. This rearrangement joins TRBV20-1 to TRBJ2-1; D possibly matches TRBD1 or TRBD2 (5 bases each). The material sequenced was whole blood, taken at baseline. The CDR3 reads CSAWDRAPYNEQFF. The CDR3 region has the DNA TGCAGTGCTTGGGACCGTGCGCCATACAATGAGCAGTTCTTC.